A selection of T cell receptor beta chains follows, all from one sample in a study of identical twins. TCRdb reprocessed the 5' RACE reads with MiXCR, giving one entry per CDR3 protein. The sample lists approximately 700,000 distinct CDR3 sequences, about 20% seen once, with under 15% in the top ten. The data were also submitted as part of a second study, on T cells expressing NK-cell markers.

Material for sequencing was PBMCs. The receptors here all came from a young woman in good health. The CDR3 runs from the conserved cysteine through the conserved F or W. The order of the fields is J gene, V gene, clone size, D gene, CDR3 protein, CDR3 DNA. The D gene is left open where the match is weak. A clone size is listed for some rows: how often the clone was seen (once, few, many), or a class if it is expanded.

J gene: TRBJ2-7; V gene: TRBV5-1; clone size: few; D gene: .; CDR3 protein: CASSLALRSGSLYEQYF; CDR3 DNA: TGCGCCAGCAGCTTGGCCCTCCGGAGCGGATCACTTTACGAGCAGTACTTC
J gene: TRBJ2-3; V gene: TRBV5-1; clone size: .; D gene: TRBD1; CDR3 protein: CASRRDREDTQYF; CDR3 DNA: TGCGCCAGCAGGCGGGACAGGGAGGATACGCAGTATTTT
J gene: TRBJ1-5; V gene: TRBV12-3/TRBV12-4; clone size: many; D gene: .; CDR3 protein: CASSFYGGGQHF; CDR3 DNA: TGTGCCAGCAGTTTTTACGGGGGTGGCCAGCATTTT
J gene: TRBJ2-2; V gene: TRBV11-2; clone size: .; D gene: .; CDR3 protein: CASKGRTLPGELFF; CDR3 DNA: TGTGCCAGCAAAGGGCGGACTCTCCCTGGGGAGCTGTTTTTT
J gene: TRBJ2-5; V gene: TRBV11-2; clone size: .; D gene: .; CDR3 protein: CASSSPLWTDQETQYF; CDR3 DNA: TGTGCCAGCAGCTCCCCTCTTTGGACAGACCAAGAGACCCAGTACTTC
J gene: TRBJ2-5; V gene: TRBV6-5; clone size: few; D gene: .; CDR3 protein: CASSYHREQETQYF; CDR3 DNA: TGTGCCAGCAGTTACCACAGGGAACAAGAGACCCAGTACTTC
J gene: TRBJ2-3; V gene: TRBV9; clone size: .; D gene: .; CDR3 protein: CASSVRGGSTDTQYF; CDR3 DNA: TGTGCCAGCAGCGTTAGAGGAGGAAGCACAGATACGCAGTATTTT
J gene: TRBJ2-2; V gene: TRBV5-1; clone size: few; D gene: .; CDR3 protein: CASSDPILAGQNTGELFF; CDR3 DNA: TGCGCCAGCAGCGACCCGATTTTGGCAGGTCAGAACACCGGGGAGCTGTTTTTT
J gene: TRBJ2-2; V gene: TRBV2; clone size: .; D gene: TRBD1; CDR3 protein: CASSVQGVSAGELFF; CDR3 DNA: TGTGCCAGCAGTGTGCAGGGGGTTTCGGCCGGGGAGCTGTTTTTT
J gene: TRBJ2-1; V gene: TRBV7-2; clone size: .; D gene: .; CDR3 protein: CASSLGWTPGGEQFF; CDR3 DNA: TGTGCCAGCAGCTTAGGTTGGACCCCTGGGGGTGAGCAGTTCTTC
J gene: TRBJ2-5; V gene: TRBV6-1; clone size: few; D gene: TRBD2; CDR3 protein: CASRNEAGAQETQYF; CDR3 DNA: TGTGCCAGCAGAAACGAAGCGGGGGCCCAAGAGACCCAGTACTTC
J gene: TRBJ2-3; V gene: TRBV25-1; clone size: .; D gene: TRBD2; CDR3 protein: CEGYRGGGSTDTQYF; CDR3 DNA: TGTGAGGGTTATCGGGGCGGGGGTAGCACAGATACGCAGTATTTT
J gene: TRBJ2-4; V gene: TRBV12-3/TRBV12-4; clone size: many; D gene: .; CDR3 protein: CASSSQLAKNIQYF; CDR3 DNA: TGTGCCAGCAGTTCACAGCTAGCCAAAAACATTCAGTACTTC
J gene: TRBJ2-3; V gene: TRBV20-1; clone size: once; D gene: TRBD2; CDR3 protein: CCAGPTSGAFTDTQYF; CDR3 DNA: TGCTGTGCTGGTCCGACTAGCGGGGCCTTCACAGATACGCAGTATTTT
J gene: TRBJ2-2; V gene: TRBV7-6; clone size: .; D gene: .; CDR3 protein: CASSLGRGGIGELFF; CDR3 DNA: TGTGCCAGCAGCTTAGGTCGAGGAGGGATCGGGGAGCTGTTTTTT
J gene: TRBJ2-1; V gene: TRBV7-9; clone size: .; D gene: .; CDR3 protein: CTTEETYNEQFF; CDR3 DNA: TGTACCACGGAGGAGACCTACAATGAGCAGTTCTTC
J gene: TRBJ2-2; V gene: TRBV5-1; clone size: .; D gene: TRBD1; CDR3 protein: CASSAQKTGVGTGELFF; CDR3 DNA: TGCGCCAGCAGCGCACAAAAAACAGGGGTCGGGACCGGGGAGCTGTTTTTT
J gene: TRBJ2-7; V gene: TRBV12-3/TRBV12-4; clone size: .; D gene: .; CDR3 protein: CASSLGWVEYEQYF; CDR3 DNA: TGTGCCAGCAGTTTAGGGTGGGTCGAGTACGAGCAGTACTTC
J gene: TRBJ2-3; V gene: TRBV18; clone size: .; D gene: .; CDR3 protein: CASSPTAGFTDTQYF; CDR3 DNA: TGTGCCAGCTCACCAACGGCAGGGTTCACAGATACGCAGTATTTT
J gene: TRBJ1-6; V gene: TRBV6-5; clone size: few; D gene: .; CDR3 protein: CASSSSMNGYNSPLHF; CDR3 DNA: TGTGCCAGCAGTTCCTCCATGAACGGCTATAATTCACCCCTCCACTTT
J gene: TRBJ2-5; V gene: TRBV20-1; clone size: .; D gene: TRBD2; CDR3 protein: CSARGLAGGYVETQYF; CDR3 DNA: TGCAGTGCTAGAGGCCTCGCGGGAGGGTACGTGGAGACCCAGTACTTC
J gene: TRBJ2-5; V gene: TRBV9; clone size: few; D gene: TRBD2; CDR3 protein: CASSVSTSGGASKETQYF; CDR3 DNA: TGTGCCAGCAGCGTAAGCACTAGCGGGGGGGCATCAAAAGAGACCCAGTACTTC
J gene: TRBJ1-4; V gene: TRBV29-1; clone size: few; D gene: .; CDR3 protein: CSVEDPGISDEKLFF; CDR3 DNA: TGCAGCGTTGAAGATCCGGGGATCTCTGACGAAAAACTGTTTTTT
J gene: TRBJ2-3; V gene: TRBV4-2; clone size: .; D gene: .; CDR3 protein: CASSQDSHTQYF; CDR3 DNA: TGTGCCAGCAGCCAAGATTCCCATACGCAGTATTTT
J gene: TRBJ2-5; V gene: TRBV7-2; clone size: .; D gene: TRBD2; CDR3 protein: CASRQREKETQYF; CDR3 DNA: TGTGCCAGCAGACAGCGGGAGAAAGAGACCCAGTACTTC
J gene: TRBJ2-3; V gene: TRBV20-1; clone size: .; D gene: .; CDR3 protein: CSASRRDGYTDTQYF; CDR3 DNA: TGCAGTGCTAGTCGGCGGGACGGATACACAGATACGCAGTATTTT
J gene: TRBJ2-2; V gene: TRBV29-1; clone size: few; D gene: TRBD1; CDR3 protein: CSVGQGGYSGELFF; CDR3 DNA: TGCAGCGTTGGACAGGGGGGGTATTCCGGGGAGCTGTTTTTT
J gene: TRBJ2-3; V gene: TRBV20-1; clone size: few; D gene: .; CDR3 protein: CSASPSDTQYF; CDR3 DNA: TGCAGTGCTAGCCCGTCGGATACGCAGTATTTT
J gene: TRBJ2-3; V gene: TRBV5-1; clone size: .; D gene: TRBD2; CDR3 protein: CASSLEVAGTDTQYF; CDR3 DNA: TGCGCCAGCAGCTTGGAGGTAGCGGGGACAGATACGCAGTATTTT
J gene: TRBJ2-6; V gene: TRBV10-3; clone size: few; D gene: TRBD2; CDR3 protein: CAISSTSGRGFSGANVLTF; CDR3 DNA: TGTGCCATCAGTTCCACTAGCGGGAGGGGTTTCTCTGGGGCCAACGTCCTGACTTTC
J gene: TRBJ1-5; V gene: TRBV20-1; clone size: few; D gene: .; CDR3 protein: CSAESGVGQPQHF; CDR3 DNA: TGCAGTGCGGAGTCGGGGGTGGGCCAGCCCCAGCATTTT
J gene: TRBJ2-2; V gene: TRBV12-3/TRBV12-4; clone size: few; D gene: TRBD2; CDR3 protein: CASRRTSGSTGELFF; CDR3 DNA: TGTGCCAGCAGACGGACTAGCGGGAGTACCGGGGAGCTGTTTTTT
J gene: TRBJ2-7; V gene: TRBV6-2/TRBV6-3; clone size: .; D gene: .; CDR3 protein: CASSYSRINEQYF; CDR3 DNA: TGTGCCAGCAGTTACTCGAGGATCAACGAGCAGTACTTC
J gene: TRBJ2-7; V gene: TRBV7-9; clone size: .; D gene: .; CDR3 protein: CASSLEDRTYEQYF; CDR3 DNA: TGTGCCAGCAGCTTAGAAGACAGAACCTACGAGCAGTACTTC
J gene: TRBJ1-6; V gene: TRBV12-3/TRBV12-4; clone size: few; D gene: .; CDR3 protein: CASSLDGPNSPLHF; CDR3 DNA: TGTGCCAGCAGTTTGGATGGCCCGAATTCACCCCTCCACTTT
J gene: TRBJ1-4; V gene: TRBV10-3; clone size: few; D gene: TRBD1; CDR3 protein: CAISRDRINEKLFF; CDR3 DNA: TGTGCCATCAGCAGGGACAGGATTAATGAAAAACTGTTTTTT
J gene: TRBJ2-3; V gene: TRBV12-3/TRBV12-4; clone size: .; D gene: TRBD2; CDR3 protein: CASRRSSGREGTQYF; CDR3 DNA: TGTGCCAGCAGACGATCTAGCGGGAGGGAGGGTACGCAGTATTTT
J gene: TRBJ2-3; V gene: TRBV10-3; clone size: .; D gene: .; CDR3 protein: CAISGIDLSRDTQYF; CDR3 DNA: TGTGCCATCAGTGGAATAGACCTTAGCAGAGATACGCAGTATTTT
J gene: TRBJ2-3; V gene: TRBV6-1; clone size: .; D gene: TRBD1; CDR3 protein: CASSRQGQGLGVQYF; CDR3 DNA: TGTGCCAGCAGTCGCCAGGGACAGGGCCTTGGGGTGCAGTATTTT
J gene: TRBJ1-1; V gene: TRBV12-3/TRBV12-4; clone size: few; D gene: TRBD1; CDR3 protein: CASSPAGQPVAEAFF; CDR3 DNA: TGTGCCAGCAGTCCCGCGGGACAGCCCGTTGCTGAAGCTTTCTTT
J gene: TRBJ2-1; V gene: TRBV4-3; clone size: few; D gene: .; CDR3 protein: CASSRARVYNEQFF; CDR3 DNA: TGCGCCAGCAGTCGGGCGCGCGTGTACAATGAGCAGTTCTTC
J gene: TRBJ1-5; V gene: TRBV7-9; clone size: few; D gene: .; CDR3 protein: CASSQGTYALQPQHF; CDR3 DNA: TGTGCCAGCAGCCAGGGGACGTATGCTCTACAGCCCCAGCATTTT
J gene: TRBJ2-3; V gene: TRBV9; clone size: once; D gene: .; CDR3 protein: CASSAQGSPIPDTQYF; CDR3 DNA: TGTGCCAGCAGCGCTCAGGGGAGCCCCATCCCTGATACGCAGTATTTT
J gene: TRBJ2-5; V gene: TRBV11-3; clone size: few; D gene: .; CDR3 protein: CASSLGPGRTETQYF; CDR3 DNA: TGTGCCAGCAGCTTAGGACCGGGCAGAACAGAGACCCAGTACTTC
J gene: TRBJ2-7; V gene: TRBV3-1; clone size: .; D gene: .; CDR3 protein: CASSPNPRSYEQYF; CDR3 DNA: TGTGCCAGCAGCCCCAACCCCCGCTCCTACGAGCAGTACTTC
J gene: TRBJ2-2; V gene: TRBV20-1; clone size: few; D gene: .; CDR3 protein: CSARDLANTGELFF; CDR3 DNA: TGCAGTGCTAGAGATCTCGCGAACACCGGGGAGCTGTTTTTT
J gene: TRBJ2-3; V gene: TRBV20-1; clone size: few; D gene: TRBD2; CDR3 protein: CSASRAASGGIDTQYF; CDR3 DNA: TGCAGTGCCTCTCGGGCGGCTAGCGGGGGGATAGATACGCAGTATTTT
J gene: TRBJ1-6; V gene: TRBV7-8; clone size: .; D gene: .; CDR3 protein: CASSLSRSSYNSPLHF; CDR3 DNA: TGTGCCAGCAGCCTCTCCAGAAGCTCCTATAATTCACCCCTCCACTTT
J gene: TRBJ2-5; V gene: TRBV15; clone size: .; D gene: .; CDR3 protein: CATSFRGQETQYF; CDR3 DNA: TGTGCCACCAGCTTTCGGGGGCAAGAGACCCAGTACTTC
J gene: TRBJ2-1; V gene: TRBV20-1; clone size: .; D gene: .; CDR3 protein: CSANAGAYNEQFF; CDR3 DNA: TGCAGTGCTAACGCGGGGGCGTACAATGAGCAGTTCTTC
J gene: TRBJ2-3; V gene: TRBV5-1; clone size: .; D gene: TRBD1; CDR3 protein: CASSLNRGRDTQYF; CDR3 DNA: TGCGCCAGCAGCTTAAACAGGGGAAGAGATACGCAGTATTTT
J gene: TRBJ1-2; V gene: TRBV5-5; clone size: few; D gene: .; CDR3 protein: CASSLGLSDGYTF; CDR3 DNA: TGTGCCAGCAGCTTGGGGTTGAGCGACGGCTACACCTTC
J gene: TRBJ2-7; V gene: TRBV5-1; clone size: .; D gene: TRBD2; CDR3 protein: CASSLPTSGGIRTYEQYF; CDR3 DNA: TGCGCCAGCAGCTTGCCCACTAGCGGGGGGATTAGGACCTACGAGCAGTACTTC
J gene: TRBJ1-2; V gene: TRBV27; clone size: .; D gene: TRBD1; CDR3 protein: CASSLWGQGSHGYTF; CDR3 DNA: TGTGCCAGCAGTTTATGGGGACAGGGTTCGCATGGCTACACCTTC
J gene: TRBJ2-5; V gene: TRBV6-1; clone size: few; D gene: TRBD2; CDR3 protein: CASRRLAQEGTQYF; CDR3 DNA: TGTGCCAGCAGGAGACTAGCGCAAGAGGGGACCCAGTACTTC
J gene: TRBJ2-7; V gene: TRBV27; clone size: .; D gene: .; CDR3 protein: CASSSPGPPYEQYF; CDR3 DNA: TGTGCCAGCAGTTCCCCAGGGCCTCCCTACGAGCAGTACTTC